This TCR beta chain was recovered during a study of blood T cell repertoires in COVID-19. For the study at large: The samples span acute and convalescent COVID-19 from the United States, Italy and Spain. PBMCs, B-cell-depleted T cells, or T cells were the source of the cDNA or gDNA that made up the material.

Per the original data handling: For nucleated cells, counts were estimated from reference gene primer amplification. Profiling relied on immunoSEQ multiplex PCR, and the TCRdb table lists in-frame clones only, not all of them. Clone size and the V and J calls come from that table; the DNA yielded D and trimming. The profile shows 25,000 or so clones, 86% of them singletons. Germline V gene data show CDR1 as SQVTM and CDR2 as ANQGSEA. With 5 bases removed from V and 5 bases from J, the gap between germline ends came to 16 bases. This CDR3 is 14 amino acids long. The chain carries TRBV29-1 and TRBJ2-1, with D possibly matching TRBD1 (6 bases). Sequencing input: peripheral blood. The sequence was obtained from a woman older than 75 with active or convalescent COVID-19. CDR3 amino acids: CSVHSDRLDNEQFF. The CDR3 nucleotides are TGCAGCGTTCACTCGGACAGACTCGACAATGAGCAGTTCTTC.